Sequencing of this TCR beta chain was carried out in a study of beta chain features in type 1 diabetes. Study observations and caveats: TCRB CDR3s from Type 1 diabetes patients were moderately but significantly shorter in all four CD4+ subsets.

This clone has a handful of counts. The antigen is undetermined. One end of the junction does not line up with germline, which may come from a read error. The entirety of the isolated RNA underwent reverse transcription, so expressed TCRB transcripts were sequenced. Produced via immunoSEQ multiplex PCR; TCRdb's table is partial and in-frame only. The profile shows about 340,000 clones, approximately 13% of them singletons. This CDR3 spans 13 amino acids. Per the germline V gene, CDR1 is SGHTA and CDR2 is FQGTGA. The chain links TRBV7-3 to TRBJ1-2; tentatively, D is TRBD1 (6 bases). This TCR was recovered from a woman under 30 with type 1 diabetes. The sample was naive CD4+ T cells from blood. The CDR3 loop reads CASSSGRGAVVAF. The CDR3 coding sequence is TGTGCCAGCAGCTCCGGTCGGGGGGCGGTCGTCGCCTTC. Full variable domain (missing parts from reference TRBV7-3 and TRBJ1-2): GAGVSQTPSNKVTEKGKYVELRCDPISGHTALYWYRQSLGQGPEFLIYFQGTGAADDSGLPNDRFFAVRPEGSVSTLKIQRTERGDSAVYLCASSSGRGAVVAFGSGTRLTVV.